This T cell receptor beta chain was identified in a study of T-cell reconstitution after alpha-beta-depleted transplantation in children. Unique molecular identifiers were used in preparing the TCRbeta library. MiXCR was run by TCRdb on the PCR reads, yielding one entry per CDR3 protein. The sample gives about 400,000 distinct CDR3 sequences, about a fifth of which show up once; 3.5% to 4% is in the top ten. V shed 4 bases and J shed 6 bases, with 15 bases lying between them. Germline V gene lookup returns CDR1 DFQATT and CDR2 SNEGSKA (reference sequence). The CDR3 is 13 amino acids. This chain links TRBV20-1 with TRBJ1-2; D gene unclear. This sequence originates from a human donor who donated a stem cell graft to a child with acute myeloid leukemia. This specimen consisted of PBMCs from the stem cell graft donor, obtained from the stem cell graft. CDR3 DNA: TGCAGTGCTACGGAACATTTTGGAGATGGCTACACCTTC. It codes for CSATEHFGDGYTF.